The present T cell receptor beta chain was sequenced within a study of OX40 agonist ivuxolimab in advanced cancers. About the research overall: Dose-escalation cases comprised hepatocellular carcinoma, melanoma, renal cell or head and neck cancer. Prior therapy, whether anti-PD-1, anti-PD-L1 or anti-CTLA-4, was allowed, and roughly 44% had some.

Clones were read by immunoSEQ multiplex PCR, and TCRdb kept only the in-frame ones, dropping some. Found here are approximately 76,000 clones, around nine tenths of them singletons; the top ten hold 0.75% to 0.85%. The CDR3 extends over 13 amino acids. Germline-derived CDR1 and CDR2 are SGHRS and YFSETQ. V lost 7 bases, J lost 1 base, and 11 bases lay in between. Study findings and constraints: Doses of 0.1 to 3.0 mg/kg were accompanied by clonal expansion of CD4+ and CD8+ blood T cells by week 6.

Worth noting for this clone: The antigen is unknown.

This sequence originates from an adult with an advanced solid tumor such as melanoma, head and neck, liver or kidney cancer. This rearrangement joins TRBV5-1 to TRBJ2-5; D might be TRBD1 or TRBD2, each matching 5 bases. The source was CD4+ or CD8+ T cells sorted from blood, collected in a trial of the OX40 agonist ivuxolimab. The CDR3 loop reads CASREGFQETQYF. CDR3 DNA: TGCGCCAGCCGCGAGGGGTTCCAAGAGACCCAGTACTTC.